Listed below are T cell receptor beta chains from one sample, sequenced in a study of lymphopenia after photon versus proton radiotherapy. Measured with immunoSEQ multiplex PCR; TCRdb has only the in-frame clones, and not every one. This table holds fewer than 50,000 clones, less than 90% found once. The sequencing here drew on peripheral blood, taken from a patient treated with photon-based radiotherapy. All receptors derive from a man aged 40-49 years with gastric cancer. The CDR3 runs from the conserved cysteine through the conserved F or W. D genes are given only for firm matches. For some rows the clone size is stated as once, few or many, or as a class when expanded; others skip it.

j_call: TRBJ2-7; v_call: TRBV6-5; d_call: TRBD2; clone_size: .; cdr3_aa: CASKNSGGSYEQYF; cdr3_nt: TGTGCCAGCAAAAATAGCGGGGGCTCCTACGAGCAGTACTTC
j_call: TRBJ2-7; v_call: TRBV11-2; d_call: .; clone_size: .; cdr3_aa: CASSLNPREQYF; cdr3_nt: TGTGCCAGCAGCTTAAACCCTCGGGAGCAGTACTTC
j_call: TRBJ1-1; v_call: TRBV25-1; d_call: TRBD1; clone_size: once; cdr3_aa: CASSATGWKTEAFF; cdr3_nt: TGTGCCAGCAGTGCGACAGGGTGGAAGACTGAAGCTTTCTTT
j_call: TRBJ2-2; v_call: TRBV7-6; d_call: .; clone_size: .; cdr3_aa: CASSRGLSGTGELFF; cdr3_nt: TGTGCCAGCAGCCGAGGACTATCGGGCACCGGGGAGCTGTTTTTT
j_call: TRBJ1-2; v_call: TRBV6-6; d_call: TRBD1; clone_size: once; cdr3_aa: CASSQGQSIGYTF; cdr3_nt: TGTGCCAGCAGCCAGGGACAGAGTATTGGCTACACCTTC
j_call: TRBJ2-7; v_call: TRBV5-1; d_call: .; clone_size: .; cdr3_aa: CASSLAQANNEQYF; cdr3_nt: TGCGCCAGCAGCTTGGCACAGGCTAACAACGAGCAGTACTTC
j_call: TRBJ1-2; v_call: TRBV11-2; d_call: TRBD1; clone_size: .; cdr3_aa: CASSSWADRGAFGVTF; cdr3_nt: TGTGCCAGCAGCTCGTGGGCGGACAGGGGGGCTTTCGGGGTCACCTTC
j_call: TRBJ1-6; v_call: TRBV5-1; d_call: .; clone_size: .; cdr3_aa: CASSLGGLGNSPLHF; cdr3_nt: TGCGCCAGCAGCTTGGGGGGCCTGGGTAATTCACCCCTCCACTTT
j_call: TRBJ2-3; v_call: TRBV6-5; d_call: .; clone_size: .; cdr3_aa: CASSQQGSSTDTQYF; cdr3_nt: TGTGCCAGCAGTCAACAGGGCTCTAGCACAGATACGCAGTATTTT
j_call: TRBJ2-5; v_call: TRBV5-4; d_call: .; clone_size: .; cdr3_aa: CASSLIAEKETQYF; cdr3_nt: TGTGCCAGCAGCTTGATAGCGGAAAAAGAGACCCAGTACTTC
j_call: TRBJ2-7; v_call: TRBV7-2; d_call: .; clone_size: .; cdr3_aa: CASSLGSVGVGYEQYF; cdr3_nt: TGTGCCAGCAGCTTAGGGTCCGTGGGCGTAGGTTACGAGCAGTACTTC
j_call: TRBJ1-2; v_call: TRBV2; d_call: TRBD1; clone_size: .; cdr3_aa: CASGLGTGARGGYTF; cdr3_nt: TGTGCCAGCGGTCTAGGGACAGGGGCCCGGGGCGGCTACACCTTC
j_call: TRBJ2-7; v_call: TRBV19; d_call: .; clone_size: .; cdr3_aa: CASSIRRDYEQYF; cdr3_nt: TGTGCCAGTAGTATCCGGAGAGACTACGAGCAGTACTTC
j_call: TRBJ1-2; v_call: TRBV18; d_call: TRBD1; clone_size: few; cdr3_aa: CASSPGQGTDYGYTF; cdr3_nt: TGTGCCAGCTCACCTGGACAGGGGACGGACTATGGCTACACCTTC
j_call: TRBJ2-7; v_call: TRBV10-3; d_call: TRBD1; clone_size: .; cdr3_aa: CAIGGQGSLEQYF; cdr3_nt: TGTGCCATCGGGGGACAGGGCAGTCTCGAGCAGTACTTC
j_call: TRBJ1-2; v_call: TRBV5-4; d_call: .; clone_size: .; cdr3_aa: CASSLDPRNYGYTF; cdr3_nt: TGTGCCAGCAGCTTGGACCCGAGGAACTATGGCTACACCTTC
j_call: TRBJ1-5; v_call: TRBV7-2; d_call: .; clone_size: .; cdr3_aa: CASSFREGDRPQHF; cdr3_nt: TGTGCCAGCAGCTTTCGGGAGGGAGATAGGCCCCAGCATTTT
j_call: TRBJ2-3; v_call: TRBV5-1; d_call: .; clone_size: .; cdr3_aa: CASSLGTFSTDTQYF; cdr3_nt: TGCGCCAGCAGCTTGGGGACTTTTAGCACAGATACGCAGTATTTT
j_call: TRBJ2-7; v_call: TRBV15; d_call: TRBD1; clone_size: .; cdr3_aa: CATSRDEGTGGLYEQYF; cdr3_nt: TGTGCCACCAGCAGAGATGAGGGGACAGGGGGCCTCTACGAGCAGTACTTC
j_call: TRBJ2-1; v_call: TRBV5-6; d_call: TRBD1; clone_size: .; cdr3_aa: CASSGGQRHGQFF; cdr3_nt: TGTGCCAGCAGCGGGGGACAGCGCCATGGGCAGTTCTTC
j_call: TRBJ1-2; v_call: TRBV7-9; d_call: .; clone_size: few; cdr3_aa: CASSLGAYGYTF; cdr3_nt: TGTGCCAGCAGCTTGGGGGCCTATGGCTACACCTTC
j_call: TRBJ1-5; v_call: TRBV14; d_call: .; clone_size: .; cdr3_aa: CATGRSNQPQHF; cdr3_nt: TGTGCCACGGGGCGGAGCAATCAGCCCCAGCATTTT
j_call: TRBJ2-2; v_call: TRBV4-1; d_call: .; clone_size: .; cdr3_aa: CASSQEGWQSPGELFF; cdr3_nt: TGCGCCAGCAGCCAAGAAGGCTGGCAGAGTCCCGGGGAGCTGTTTTTT
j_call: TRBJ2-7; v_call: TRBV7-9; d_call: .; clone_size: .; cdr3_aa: CASSSTGSEQYF; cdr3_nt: TGTGCCAGCAGCTCCACAGGGAGCGAGCAGTACTTC
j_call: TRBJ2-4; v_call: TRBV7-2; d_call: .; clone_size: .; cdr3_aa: CASRNSWENIQYF; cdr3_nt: TGTGCCAGCAGAAACTCGTGGGAAAACATTCAGTACTTC
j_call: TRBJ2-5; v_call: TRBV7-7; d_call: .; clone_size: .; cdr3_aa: CASSPGAGKETQYF; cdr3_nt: TGTGCTAGCAGCCCCGGGGCGGGGAAAGAGACCCAGTACTTC
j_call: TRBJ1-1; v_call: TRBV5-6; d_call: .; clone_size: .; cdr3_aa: CASSTNDGNTEAFF; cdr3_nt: TGTGCCAGCAGCACTAACGACGGGAACACTGAAGCTTTCTTT
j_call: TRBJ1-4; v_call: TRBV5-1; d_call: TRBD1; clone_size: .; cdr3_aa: CASSLEPGQSNEKLFF; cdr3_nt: TGCGCCAGCAGCTTGGAACCGGGACAGAGTAATGAAAAACTGTTTTTT
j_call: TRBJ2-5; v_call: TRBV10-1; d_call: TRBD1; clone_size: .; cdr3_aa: CASSPPFIRDSQETQYF; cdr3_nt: TGCGCCAGCAGCCCACCCTTCATTAGGGACAGCCAAGAGACCCAGTACTTC